One TCR beta chain is described in this entry. CD45RO-negative, CCR7-positively selected cells formed the naive CD8 fraction, excluding terminally differentiated effector memory CD45RA+ cells. The V segment lost 10 bases and the J segment 0 bases; nucleotides outside the gene matches: 4. Germline V gene lookup returns CDR1 MNHEY and CDR2 SMNVEV (reference sequence). The CDR3 loop spans 13 amino acids. This entry belongs to a study of shared clonotypes between healthy human individuals. Clones were read by immunoSEQ multiplex PCR, and TCRdb kept only the in-frame ones, dropping some. The table records roughly 1,800,000 clones, just under 95% of them present only once.

The chain has TRBV27 and TRBJ2-3; TRBD2 aligns across 7 bases. The clonotype comes from a man aged 18 to 30 in good health. The sample was naive CD8+ T cells sorted from blood. The CDR3: CAIGGTSTDTQYF. The CDR3 bases are TGTGCCATCGGGGGGACCAGCACAGATACGCAGTATTTT.